This TCR beta chain comes out of a study of blood T cell repertoires in COVID-19. Using immunoSEQ multiplex PCR, the repertoire was profiled, and TCRdb retains in-frame clones only, with some absent. The sample holds roughly 310,000 clones, 90% seen once. CDR3 size: 15 residues. In germline, CDR1 is MNHEY, CDR2 SMNVEV (reference sequence). Unmatched junction bases numbered 7, after V lost 6 bases and J lost 3 bases. The TCR comes from a woman between 25 and 40 years old with COVID-19, enrolled during active disease. The chain has TRBV27 and TRBJ2-1; 8 positions agree with TRBD2. Sequencing used peripheral blood. The CDR3 here is CASSIPLAGYNEQFF. The CDR3 nucleotides read TGTGCCAGCAGCATTCCCCTAGCGGGCTACAATGAGCAGTTCTTC.